Each of the 24 T cell receptor beta chains below was sequenced from the same sample in a study of CXCR3-negative and CXCR3-positive naive CD8 T cells. 5' RACE that incorporated UMI labels was used to prepare the TRB cDNA libraries. Each CDR3 protein gets one entry in TCRdb, which reprocessed the 5' RACE reads and gives no DNA. The listing records over 70,000 distinct CDR3 sequences. The study, taken as a whole, reports: TRB CDR3s were more hydrophobic in CXCR3-positive than in CXCR3-negative naive cells.

Their antigen targets remain unknown. Sequencing used naive CXCR3+ CD8+ T cells from blood. Regarding subset: CD45RO-CCR7+CD27+CD95- naive CD8+ T cells expressing CXCR3 (TNR3+). All receptors come from a human donor in good health. Some clones in this sample may be carry-over from other donors' samples.

V gene TRBV4-3 combines with J gene TRBJ2-5. The CDR3 sequence is 15 residues long. Germline V gives CDR1 LGHNA, CDR2 YSLEER. The CDR3 sequence is CASSQGVGGQETQYF.

The rearrangement links TRBV7-3 to TRBJ2-1; the TRBD2 assignment by TCRdb is unverifiable without DNA. CDR1 and CDR2 from the germline V gene are SGHTA and FQGTGA. There are 17 residues in the CDR3. CDR3 sequence reads: CASSPARVGGLAEEQFF.

The CDR3 is CATSRGTVEQFF. This chain links TRBV15 with TRBJ2-1; TCRdb returns TRBD1, unconfirmable since there is no DNA. The CDR3 covers 12 residues. Germline assignment: CDR1 LNHNV and CDR2 YYDKDF (reference sequence). Drawing the rest from reference TRBV15 and TRBJ2-1, the complete variable domain is DAMVIQNPRYQVTQFGKPVTLSCSQTLNHNVMYWYQQKSSQAPKLLFHYYDKDFNNEADTPDNFQSRRPNTSFCFLDIRSPGLGDTAMYLCATSRGTVEQFFGPGTRLTVL.

The CDR3 reads CSVEDRDSPAYEQYF. The chain employs TRBV29-1 and TRBJ2-7; TCRdb proposes TRBD2, but this gene call is untestable without DNA. CDR1 SQVTM and CDR2 ANQGSEA come from the germline V gene. The CDR3 has 15 amino acids.

CDR3: CASSSPGGSETEAFF. The gene calls are TRBV5-1 and TRBJ1-1; the TCRdb call, TRBD1, lacks DNA for checking. The germline V gene encodes CDR1 SGHRS and CDR2 YFSETQ. The CDR3 is 15 residues long.

V and J are TRBV30 and TRBJ2-7; TCRdb reports TRBD1, a call that lacks DNA to check it against. The CDR3 has 12 residues. The V gene's germline CDR1 is GTSNPN and CDR2 SVGIG (reference sequence). The CDR3: CAWSGGNYEQYF.

The CDR3 sequence: CASSGGWGEQYF. This chain joins TRBV5-1 and TRBJ2-7; absent DNA, TCRdb's TRBD1 call cannot be checked. The V gene's germline CDR1 is SGHRS and CDR2 YFSETQ. The CDR3 extends over 12 amino acids.

The chain carries TRBV7-9 and TRBJ2-7; TCRdb's D call of TRBD2 is untestable without DNA. This CDR3 has 13 amino acids. Per germline, CDR1 SEHNR and CDR2 FQNEAQ (reference sequence). The CDR3 is CASNGPTSYEQYF.

V gene TRBV7-6 combines with J gene TRBJ2-2; TCRdb's D call, TRBD2, is unchecked because there is no DNA. Germline V gives CDR1 SGHVS, CDR2 FNYEAQ. The CDR3 is 16 amino acids. CDR3 sequence: CAILKGAGGPDGELFF.

The rearrangement links TRBV13 to TRBJ2-7; the D call of TRBD2 rests on TCRdb alone, since no DNA is present to check it. The germline V gene encodes CDR1 PRHDT and CDR2 FYEKMQ (reference sequence). The length of the CDR3 is 15 residues. CDR3 amino acids: CASSFGGLAPSEQYF.

The chain is built from TRBV28 and TRBJ2-5; no DNA is available, so the TRBD2 call from TCRdb remains unchecked. The CDR3 has 16 residues. Germline V gene data show CDR1 as MDHEN and CDR2 as SYDVKM. The CDR3 region is CASSLWKGLAQETQYF.

The chain joins TRBV7-2 to TRBJ2-3; absent DNA, TCRdb's TRBD2 call cannot be checked. The CDR3 spans 13 residues. In germline, CDR1 is SGHTA, CDR2 FQGNSA. The CDR3 here is CASSRRDFDTQYF.

The chain combines TRBV14 with TRBJ1-2; TCRdb's D gene call, TRBD1, goes unchecked for lack of DNA. The V gene's germline CDR1 is SGHDN and CDR2 FVKESK. CDR3 size: 14 residues. The CDR3 spells CASSDPGTGYGYTF.

The rearrangement links TRBV12-5 to TRBJ2-7. This CDR3 comprises 17 residues. CDR1 LGHNT and CDR2 FRNRAP come from the germline V gene. The CDR3 sequence is CASGLVYESYFSYEQYF.

The chain recombines TRBV4-3 with TRBJ1-5; TCRdb picks TRBD1, but there is no DNA to check that call. Germline CDR1 and CDR2: LGHNA and YSLEER. The CDR3 consists of 17 residues. CDR3 amino acids: CASSQGRGHLSNQPQHF.

The gene calls are TRBV12-3 or TRBV12-4 and TRBJ2-4; as DNA is missing, the TRBD1 call by TCRdb cannot be tested. The CDR3 extends over 16 amino acids. CDR3 region: CASSNRDRGAKNIQYF.

The V and J genes are TRBV29-1 and TRBJ2-1. Germline V gives CDR1 SQVTM, CDR2 ANQGSEA. The CDR3 is 13 amino acids. This chain's CDR3 is CSVESVAADEQFF.

V and J are TRBV28 and TRBJ2-5; TCRdb returns TRBD1, unconfirmable since there is no DNA. This CDR3 region has 14 residues. Germline lookup yields CDR1 MDHEN and CDR2 SYDVKM. CDR3 sequence: CASSLPGGQETQYF.

The chain carries TRBV15 and TRBJ2-5; lacking DNA, the TRBD2 call made by TCRdb goes unchecked. Germline CDR1 and CDR2: LNHNV and YYDKDF (reference sequence). CDR3 size: 17 residues. The CDR3 region is CATSSGSLAGLEETQYF.

The genes are TRBV15 and TRBJ1-2. The length of the CDR3 is 14 residues. CDR1 LNHNV and CDR2 YYDKDF come from the germline V gene (reference sequence). The CDR3 loop is CATSRDAAVYGYTF. Complete variable domain (other parts from reference TRBV15 and TRBJ1-2): DAMVIQNPRYQVTQFGKPVTLSCSQTLNHNVMYWYQQKSSQAPKLLFHYYDKDFNNEADTPDNFQSRRPNTSFCFLDIRSPGLGDTAMYLCATSRDAAVYGYTFGSGTRLTVV.

This chain links TRBV5-5 with TRBJ2-7; as DNA is missing, the TRBD2 call by TCRdb cannot be tested. Germline V gene data show CDR1 as SGHKS and CDR2 as YYEKEE (reference sequence). There are 14 residues in the CDR3. The CDR3: CASSSSGLAYEQYF. The entire variable domain, with the rest obtained from reference TRBV5-5 and TRBJ2-7, is as follows: DAGVTQSPTHLIKTRGQQVTLRCSPISGHKSVSWYQQVLGQGPQFIFQYYEKEERGRGNFPDRFSARQFPNYSSELNVNALLLGDSALYLCASSSSGLAYEQYFGPGTRLTVT.

The genes are TRBV6-4 and TRBJ2-3; as DNA is missing, the TRBD2 call by TCRdb cannot be tested. The length of the CDR3 is 15 residues. The germline V gene encodes CDR1 MRHNA and CDR2 SNTAGT. This chain's CDR3 is CASSHSGESTDTQYF.

The chain joins TRBV20-1 to TRBJ1-2. Germline loops: CDR1 DFQATT, CDR2 SNEGSKA (reference sequence). CDR3 length equals 14 residues. CDR3 region: CSARLQSSAYGYTF.

The chain joins TRBV5-1 to TRBJ2-7. Germline V gene sequence: CDR1 SGHRS, CDR2 YFSETQ. The CDR3 extends over 15 amino acids. This CDR3 is CASSPHADGAYEQYF.